The 15 T cell receptor beta chains presented below share a single source sample, sequenced in a study of blood T cell repertoires in COVID-19. Produced via immunoSEQ multiplex PCR; TCRdb's table is partial and in-frame only. This sample has roughly 67,000 clones, with 85% found just once. The sequenced material came from peripheral blood. These receptor sequences come from a man aged 50-59 years with acute or convalescent COVID-19.

The CDR3 DNA reads TGCGCCAGCAGCCAAGATCCGCGGAATGCGAAATACAATGAGCAGTTCTTC. This gives the protein CASSQDPRNAKYNEQFF. The gene calls are TRBV4-1 and TRBJ2-1; D call uncertain. CDR1 is MGHRA, CDR2 YSYEKL, per germline. V dropped 0 bases and J dropped 4 bases, with 16 bases sitting between them. The CDR3 runs 17 residues.

The V call is TRBV10-2, the J call TRBJ2-3; 7 bases map to TRBD2. The V gene end was trimmed by 6 bases and the J gene end by 0 bases; junction bases not matched to a gene: 6. CDR1 and CDR2 (germline): WSHSY, SAAADI. CDR3 size: 15 residues. CDR3 DNA sequence: TGCGCCAGCAGAGGGGAGGGGAAAAGCACAGATACGCAGTATTTT. Translation: CASRGEGKSTDTQYF.

The DNA for the CDR3 is TGTGCCAGCACCGAAAACACAGGGGGCGGTGGCTACACCTTC. This sequence encodes CASTENTGGGGYTF. The V and J genes are TRBV6-5 and TRBJ1-2; 9 bases agree with TRBD1. The CDR3 is made up of 14 amino acids. V was clipped by 7 bases and J by 7 bases; unmatched bases: 10. The V gene's germline CDR1 is MNHEY and CDR2 SVGAGI.

The V call is TRBV6-4, the J call TRBJ2-7, with 9 bases that match TRBD2. V was pared by 6 bases and J by 8 bases, with 11 bases of the junction left unmatched. The CDR3 spans 14 residues. From germline, CDR1 is MRHNA and CDR2 SNTAGT. CDR3 amino acids: CASSGGLATKKQYV. CDR3 coding DNA: TGTGCCAGCAGCGGGGGACTAGCTACCAAAAAGCAGTACGTC.

V is TRBV5-1 and J is TRBJ2-3, with 8 positions matching TRBD2. This CDR3 has 15 residues. CDR1 and CDR2 (germline): SGHRS, YFSETQ. The V segment lost 1 base and the J segment 1 base; nucleotides outside the gene matches: 2. The CDR3 DNA is TGCGCCAGCAGCTTGTTGACTAGCGGCACAGATACGCAGTATTTT. It translates to CASSLLTSGTDTQYF. The whole variable domain, remainder taken from reference TRBV5-1 and TRBJ2-3, is KAGVTQTPRYLIKTRGQQVTLSCSPISGHRSVSWYQQTPGQGLQFLFEYFSETQRNKGNFPGRFSGRQFSNSRSEMNVSTLELGDSALYLCASSLLTSGTDTQYFGPGTRLTVL.

The genes are TRBV7-3 and TRBJ2-3; D gene uncertain. Germline V gives CDR1 SGHTA, CDR2 FQGTGA. V gave up 5 bases and J gave up 8 bases, with 14 bases separating them. The CDR3 is 13 residues long. CDR3 amino acids: CASSPTRGGTQYF. In DNA form, the CDR3 reads TGTGCCAGCAGCCCAACTCGAGGCGGTACGCAGTATTTT.

CDR3 nucleotide sequence: TGTGCCAGCAGTTTAGGGACAGGGGGCTCCTACGAGCAGTACTTC. It codes for CASSLGTGGSYEQYF. V is TRBV28 and J is TRBJ2-7; 11 nucleotides line up with TRBD1. V lost 2 bases and J lost 0; bases outside the gene matches: 0. Germline values: CDR1 MDHEN, CDR2 SYDVKM. This CDR3 region has 15 residues.

The J gene is TRBJ2-7, the V gene TRBV18; 7 positions match TRBD1. The CDR3 is 17 residues long. CDR1 KGHSH and CDR2 LQKENI come from the germline V gene. V trimming: 3 bases; J trimming: 4 bases; junction bases outside the gene matches: 15. The CDR3 sequence: CASSPYQGVRKWYEQYF. As DNA, the CDR3 is TGTGCCAGCTCACCGTACCAGGGGGTCAGAAAATGGTACGAGCAGTACTTC. Drawing the rest from reference TRBV18 and TRBJ2-7, the complete variable domain is NAGVMQNPRHLVRRRGQEARLRCSPMKGHSHVYWYRQLPEEGLKFMVYLQKENIIDESGMPKERFSAEFPKEGPSILRIQQVVRGDSAAYFCASSPYQGVRKWYEQYFGPGTRLTVT.

This clone appeared a few times. The CDR3 DNA reads as TGTGCCAGCAGCTCGCAGGGTAGGGATAATTCACCCCTCCACTTT. Translation: CASSSQGRDNSPLHF. The chain links TRBV7-9 to TRBJ1-6; the D gene is possibly TRBD1 (5 bases). The V end was cut by 4 bases, the J end by 5 bases, with 12 bases between. Germline CDR1 is SEHNR and CDR2 is FQNEAQ (reference sequence). CDR3 length: 15 amino acids.

This chain joins TRBV2 and TRBJ1-5, with 7 bases identical to TRBD1. The CDR3 has 15 residues. The germline V gene has CDR1 SNHLY and CDR2 FYNNEI. Trimming removed 4 bases from V and 4 bases from J; junction bases left unmatched: 7. Here the CDR3 reads CASSVTRDSNQPQHF. The CDR3 coding sequence is TGTGCCAGCAGTGTTACCCGGGACAGTAATCAGCCCCAGCATTTT.

The V gene is TRBV7-8, the J gene TRBJ2-3, with TRBD2 identical over 9 bases. The CDR3 consists of 16 residues. The germline V gene has CDR1 SGHVS and CDR2 FQNEAQ. Trimming cost V 1 base and J 2 bases; bases outside gene matches: 4. CDR3: CASSLVSGGPTDTQYF. CDR3 DNA sequence: TGTGCCAGCAGCTTAGTTAGCGGGGGACCCACAGATACGCAGTATTTT. Filled out from reference TRBV7-8 and TRBJ2-3, the complete variable domain reads GAGVSQSPRYKVAKRGQDVALRCDPISGHVSLFWYQQALGQGPEFLTYFQNEAQLDKSGLPSDRFFAERPEGSVSTLKIQRTQQEDSAVYLCASSLVSGGPTDTQYFGPGTRLTVL.

The chain links TRBV5-6 to TRBJ2-5, with 7 bases that match TRBD2. V shed 4 bases and J 3 bases; nucleotides not matched to a gene: 3. The CDR3 totals 13 residues. Per germline, CDR1 SGHDT and CDR2 YYEEEE. For the CDR3, the DNA is TGTGCCAGCAGCCCAGGACTAGAAGAGACCCAGTACTTC. Amino acids: CASSPGLEETQYF.

The J gene is TRBJ2-1, the V gene TRBV10-2; perhaps TRBD1 as D (5 bases). The CDR3 runs to 13 residues. Germline V gene lookup returns CDR1 WSHSY and CDR2 SAAADI. Deletions cut 3 bases from V and 4 bases from J, with 7 bases between. As DNA, the CDR3 is TGCGCCAGCAGTGAAGGGGCGTACAATGAGCAGTTCTTC. Its translation is CASSEGAYNEQFF.

The genes are TRBV5-1 and TRBJ2-2, with TRBD2 matching 10 bases. The CDR3 is made up of 15 amino acids. V was pared by 3 bases and J by 5 bases, with 4 bases of the junction left unmatched. Germline CDR1 SGHRS, CDR2 YFSETQ. CDR3 region: CASSSTSGATGELFF. In nucleotides, the CDR3 is TGCGCCAGCAGCTCTACTAGCGGGGCAACCGGGGAGCTGTTTTTT.

The chain couples TRBV4-1 to TRBJ1-1; 8 bases fit TRBD1. In germline, CDR1 is MGHRA, CDR2 YSYEKL. With V trimmed by 1 base and J by 4 bases, 5 bases remained unmatched. The CDR3 extends over 15 amino acids. CDR3 coding DNA: TGCGCCAGCAGCCAAGGGTATACAGGGGGCACTGAAGCTTTCTTT. Amino acid sequence: CASSQGYTGGTEAFF.